Below are 5 T cell receptor beta chains sequenced from a single sample in a study of CD8 T cells in ankylosing spondylitis. MiXCR, applied by TCRdb to the 5' RACE reads, yields one record per CDR3 protein. The sample has just under 95,000 distinct CDR3 sequences, 8.8% seen once. The sample taken for sequencing was blood, either unsorted or a sorted T cell fraction (not recorded which). The receptor set was obtained from a male donor with ankylosing spondylitis or in good health (not recorded which).

There are many counts of this clonotype. The genes are TRBV5-1 and TRBJ1-1, with a weak D call TRBD1 (6 bases). From germline, CDR1 is SGHRS and CDR2 YFSETQ. The CDR3 is 13 residues long. Trimming pared 4 bases from V and 5 bases from J, leaving 12 bases between. CDR3 DNA: TGCGCCAGCAGCCGCGAGGGGGAAACTGAAGCTTTCTTT. It codes for CASSREGETEAFF. Filled out from reference TRBV5-1 and TRBJ1-1, the complete variable domain reads KAGVTQTPRYLIKTRGQQVTLSCSPISGHRSVSWYQQTPGQGLQFLFEYFSETQRNKGNFPGRFSGRQFSNSRSEMNVSTLELGDSALYLCASSREGETEAFFGQGTRLTVV.

This clonotype came up a few times. The chain has TRBV7-9 and TRBJ2-3, with 11 bases identical to TRBD2. Losses at the gene ends were 2 bases for V and 2 bases for J; bases not matched to a gene: 3. CDR1 and CDR2 (germline): SEHNR, FQNEAQ (reference sequence). The CDR3 extends over 16 amino acids. CDR3 DNA sequence: TGTGCCAGCAGCTTACTAGCGGGGGGCCACACAGATACGCAGTATTTT. Its translation is CASSLLAGGHTDTQYF.

This clonotype was observed many times. This chain uses TRBV28 with TRBJ2-3, with unresolved D. CDR3 length: 12 residues. The V and J ends lost 3 bases and 8 bases respectively, with 9 bases between them. CDR1 is MDHEN and CDR2 is SYDVKM in the germline V gene. The CDR3 sequence is CASSFVGITQYF. The CDR3 coding sequence is TGTGCCAGCAGTTTCGTGGGCATTACGCAGTATTTT.

This clonotype has at least ten counts. The chain combines TRBV12-3 or TRBV12-4 with TRBJ2-3, with D hard to call. The CDR3 spans 12 residues. V dropped 3 bases and J dropped 2 bases, with 3 bases sitting between them. CDR3: CASSFTTDTQYF. CDR3 nucleotides: TGTGCCAGCAGTTTCACCACAGATACGCAGTATTTT.

At least ten counts were recorded for this clonotype. The genes are TRBV7-3 and TRBJ2-7; TRBD1 is a possible D gene (5 bases). CDR3 size: 15 residues. Between the trimmed V and J ends, which lost 4 bases and 7 bases, there was a span of 20 bases. CDR1 SGHTA and CDR2 FQGTGA come from the germline V gene. The CDR3 loop is CASSSRQGPVEEQYF. CDR3 coding DNA: TGTGCCAGCAGCTCCCGTCAGGGCCCTGTTGAGGAGCAGTACTTC.